Each of the 28 T cell receptor beta chains below was sequenced from the same sample in a study of cytomegalovirus exposure and HLA in healthy donors. The PCR made use of 60 Vbeta and 13 Jbeta primers. Sequencing used immunoSEQ multiplex PCR; TCRdb keeps in-frame clones, though not all of them. Altogether about 160,000 clones are present, nearly 80% being singletons, with the ten largest covering around 1%. Sample: PBMCs. The receptors originated from a woman aged 50 to 60 in good health and CMV-seropositive.

V and J are TRBV11-2 and TRBJ1-4; D not resolved. The CDR3 length is 14 residues. Per the germline V gene, CDR1 is SGHAT and CDR2 is FQNNGV. V shed 5 bases and J shed 10 bases, with 17 bases lying between them. This CDR3 reads CASSPLVGVGKLFF. CDR3 DNA: TGTGCCAGCAGCCCTCTCGTCGGGGTGGGAAAACTGTTTTTT.

The V call is TRBV7-3, the J call TRBJ1-1, with TRBD1 matching 7 bases. CDR1 is SGHTA and CDR2 is FQGTGA in the germline V gene. The junction had 5 bases not matched to a gene; V was cut back by 1 base and J by 3 bases. CDR3 length: 15 residues. CDR3 bases: TGTGCCAGCAGCTTAAAAGCAGGGGGATACACTGAAGCTTTCTTT. Translated, it gives CASSLKAGGYTEAFF.

The chain links TRBV6-1 to TRBJ2-1; 9 bases line up with TRBD2. There are 13 residues in the CDR3. The J segment lost 5 bases and the V segment lost 6 bases, leaving 2 bases of the junction unmatched. CDR1 is MNHNS and CDR2 is SASEGT in the germline V gene. Here the CDR3 reads CASSWTSDNEQFF. CDR3 nucleotides: TGTGCCAGCAGCTGGACTAGCGACAATGAGCAGTTCTTC.

This clone was counted only a few times. This sequence joins TRBV29-1 and TRBJ2-3, with 11 bases aligning to TRBD2. Germline loops: CDR1 SQVTM, CDR2 ANQGSEA. V lost 4 bases and J lost 0; bases outside the gene matches: 3. This CDR3 region has 15 residues. CDR3 DNA: TGCAGCGTTGCGCTAGCGGGAGGTAGCACAGATACGCAGTATTTT. Protein sequence: CSVALAGGSTDTQYF.

This chain uses TRBV10-3 with TRBJ1-2, with 12 bases lining up with TRBD1. CDR1 is ENHRY, CDR2 SYGVKD, per germline. Trimming took 3 bases from V and 5 from J; bases not matched to a gene: 7. The CDR3 length is 16 residues. DNA of the CDR3: TGTGCCATCAGTGACCCGGGGACAGGGGGCAAGTATGGCTACACCTTC. Residues: CAISDPGTGGKYGYTF.

This sequence joins TRBV2 and TRBJ2-5; 11 nucleotides agree with TRBD2. The germline CDR1 and CDR2 sequences are SNHLY and FYNNEI. The CDR3 consists of 13 residues. V shed 6 bases, J shed 7 bases, and the junction held 4 bases outside the gene matches. This CDR3 is CASRTSGVGTQYF. The CDR3 DNA reads TGTGCCAGCAGGACTAGCGGGGTAGGGACCCAGTACTTC.

This clone was recorded a few times. This rearrangement joins TRBV28 to TRBJ1-4, with 10 bases that match TRBD1. The CDR3 extends over 16 amino acids. The trim removed 3 bases at V and 5 bases at J, leaving 6 bases unmatched. CDR1 and CDR2 (germline): MDHEN, SYDVKM. In DNA form, the CDR3 reads TGTGCCAGCAGTTTTGGGACAGGGGAATTAAATGAAAAACTGTTTTTT. As protein: CASSFGTGELNEKLFF.

V usage is TRBV5-4 and J usage is TRBJ1-1; tentatively, D is TRBD1 (5 bases). The CDR3 consists of 15 residues. Trimming removed 4 bases at V and 3 bases at J, with 16 bases between. The V gene's germline CDR1 is SGHNT and CDR2 YYREEE (reference sequence). The CDR3 protein is CASSPGGGADTEAFF. The CDR3 coding sequence is TGTGCCAGCAGCCCGGGGGGGGGTGCTGACACTGAAGCTTTCTTT. The variable domain in full, with the rest retrieved from reference TRBV5-4 and TRBJ1-1, is ETGVTQSPTHLIKTRGQQVTLRCSSQSGHNTVSWYQQALGQGPQFIFQYYREEENGRGNFPPRFSGLQFPNYSSELNVNALELDDSALYLCASSPGGGADTEAFFGQGTRLTVV.

CDR3 in amino acids: CASSIGTGSIADTQYF. In DNA, the CDR3 is TGTGCCAGTAGTATCGGGACAGGATCTATTGCAGATACGCAGTATTTT. The J gene is TRBJ2-3, the V gene TRBV19, with 8 bases lining up with TRBD1. Germline V gene data show CDR1 as LNHDA and CDR2 as SQIVND (reference sequence). Trimming removed 3 bases from V and 4 bases from J; junction bases left unmatched: 9. CDR3 length: 16 residues. The variable domain in full, with the rest retrieved from reference TRBV19 and TRBJ2-3, is DGGITQSPKYLFRKEGQNVTLSCEQNLNHDAMYWYRQDPGQGLRLIYYSQIVNDFQKGDIAEGYSVSREKKESFPLTVTSAQKNPTAFYLCASSIGTGSIADTQYFGPGTRLTVL.

The rearrangement uses TRBV7-8 and TRBJ2-5, with a tentative D call TRBD1 (5 bases). The CDR3 has 14 residues. Germline V gives CDR1 SGHVS, CDR2 FQNEAQ. V was pared by 5 bases and J by 1 base, with 11 bases between. The CDR3 protein is CASSRRQIQETQYF. The CDR3 DNA reads as TGTGCCAGCAGCCGACGACAGATCCAAGAGACCCAGTACTTC.

This clone was seen only a few times. The J gene is TRBJ1-2, the V gene TRBV2; 8 positions match TRBD1. The CDR3 extends over 15 amino acids. The V gene end was trimmed by 4 bases and the J gene end by 3 bases; junction bases not matched to a gene: 7. Per germline, CDR1 SNHLY and CDR2 FYNNEI. As DNA, the CDR3 is TGTGCCAGCAGTGTTGGACAGGGCGGTGACTATGGCTACACCTTC. Amino acids: CASSVGQGGDYGYTF.

This chain uses TRBV18 with TRBJ2-5; weak D call: TRBD2 (5 bases). V was shortened by 5 bases and J by 4 bases, with 11 bases between the two germline ends. Germline-derived CDR1 and CDR2 are KGHSH and LQKENI. The CDR3 covers 13 residues. The CDR3 DNA reads as TGTGCCAGCTCATTGGACTTGATAGAGACCCAGTACTTC. It codes for CASSLDLIETQYF.

This clone was seen more than once but under ten times. The CDR3 DNA is TGTGCCAGCCACCCCGACAGGGAGAGCAATCAGCCCCAGCATTTT. Its protein product is CASHPDRESNQPQHF. The gene calls are TRBV21-1 and TRBJ1-5; TRBD1 is the table's D call, not checked against the DNA. TRBV21-1 is given as a pseudogene. The CDR3 has 15 residues.

The chain joins TRBV4-2 to TRBJ2-7; 7 nucleotides align to TRBD1. The CDR3 runs to 15 residues. The germline gives CDR1 LGHNA, CDR2 YNFKEQ. V was clipped by 1 base and J by 0 bases; unmatched bases: 3. In nucleotides, the CDR3 is TGTGCCAGCAGCCAAGGCCAGGGGGTCTCCTACGAGCAGTACTTC. Its protein is CASSQGQGVSYEQYF.

This CDR3 is CASTPGFYEQYF. The CDR3 nucleotides are TGTGCCAGCACTCCGGGATTCTACGAGCAGTACTTC. The V and J genes are TRBV2 and TRBJ2-7, with D maybe TRBD2 (5 bases). Germline V gives CDR1 SNHLY, CDR2 FYNNEI. The CDR3 spans 12 residues. The V end was cut by 7 bases, the J end by 3 bases, with 10 bases between.

This chain uses TRBV9 with TRBJ1-1, with D perhaps TRBD1 (5 bases). The germline gives CDR1 SGDLS, CDR2 YYNGEE. The CDR3 contains 13 residues. V was pared by 3 bases and J by 6 bases, with 12 bases between. The CDR3 loop is CASSAEGPAEAFF. The CDR3 DNA reads TGTGCCAGCAGCGCGGAGGGGCCGGCTGAAGCTTTCTTT.

The chain joins TRBV5-1 to TRBJ1-6; 8 nucleotides agree with TRBD1. Trimming cost V 4 bases and J 7 bases; bases outside gene matches: 4. CDR3 size: 14 residues. Germline V gene data show CDR1 as SGHRS and CDR2 as YFSETQ. Here the CDR3 DNA reads TGCGCCAGCAGCCCAGACAGGGGAAATTCACCCCTCCACTTT. Translating it yields CASSPDRGNSPLHF.

The J gene is TRBJ2-5, the V gene TRBV10-1, with D possibly TRBD1 on 6 matching bases. V gave up 5 bases and J gave up 0 bases, with 10 bases separating them. The germline CDR1 and CDR2 sequences are WNHNN and SYGVQD (reference sequence). The CDR3 has 14 amino acids. CDR3 amino acids: CASSSQGNQETQYF. The CDR3 DNA reads as TGCGCCAGCAGTTCCCAGGGGAACCAAGAGACCCAGTACTTC.

V is TRBV7-2 and J is TRBJ2-5, with 8 bases aligning to TRBD1. The CDR3 totals 15 residues. V lost 5 bases, J lost 3 bases, and 8 bases stayed unmatched. Per germline, CDR1 SGHTA and CDR2 FQGNSA. The CDR3 DNA follows: TGTGCCAGCAGCCCCCGGACAGGGAGTAAAGAGACCCAGTACTTC. Translated: CASSPRTGSKETQYF.

The rearrangement links TRBV6-5 to TRBJ1-3, with D perhaps TRBD1 (5 bases). The CDR3 has 14 amino acids. Trimming removed 8 bases from V and 0 bases from J, with 11 bases in between. Germline values: CDR1 MNHEY, CDR2 SVGAGI. For the CDR3, the DNA is TGTGCCAGCCATGGGGCGCTCTCTGGAAACACCATATATTTT. Its translation is CASHGALSGNTIYF.

J is TRBJ1-3 and V is TRBV27; tentatively, D is TRBD1 (5 bases). The CDR3 totals 16 residues. Germline-derived CDR1 and CDR2 are MNHEY and SMNVEV (reference sequence). The germline V and J ends were trimmed by 6 bases and 1 base, with 16 bases remaining between them. The CDR3 DNA sequence: TGTGCCAGCAGCCCTGGGGCCATATTATCTGGAAACACCATATATTTT. Its translation: CASSPGAILSGNTIYF.

This chain joins TRBV7-9 and TRBJ2-7, with 9 bases matching TRBD1. This CDR3 is built from 15 residues. Trimming took 4 bases from V and 6 from J; bases not matched to a gene: 10. The germline V gene encodes CDR1 SEHNR and CDR2 FQNEAQ (reference sequence). CDR3 DNA: TGTGCCAGCAGCTGGTGGGGGGGGACAGGGCTCGAGCAGTACTTC. It specifies CASSWWGGTGLEQYF.

This clone appeared a few times. The chain uses TRBV6-1 and TRBJ1-1; D is unclear. This CDR3 is 15 amino acids long. Germline CDR1 reads MNHNS; CDR2 reads SASEGT. The V end lost 2 bases, the J end lost 12 bases, and 22 bases lay between the germline ends. The DNA for the CDR3 is TGTGCCAGCAGTGAATCAGGTTCGGGATGGGGAGCGACTTTCTTT. It translates to CASSESGSGWGATFF.

The chain combines TRBV9 with TRBJ2-1, with D possibly being TRBD2 (7 bases). The CDR3 is 17 amino acids. Trimming stripped 4 bases from V and 4 bases from J, with 21 bases between. Germline-derived CDR1 and CDR2 are SGDLS and YYNGEE. The CDR3 reads CASSPPPGRGPYNEQFF. In DNA form, the CDR3 reads TGTGCCAGCAGCCCCCCGCCCGGGCGGGGGCCATACAATGAGCAGTTCTTC.

This clone occurred a few times. The chain recombines TRBV5-6 with TRBJ1-3; D may be TRBD1 (5 bases). With 4 bases removed from V and 1 base from J, the gap between germline ends came to 12 bases. The germline V gene encodes CDR1 SGHDT and CDR2 YYEEEE. The CDR3 covers 15 residues. The chain's CDR3 is CASSAGTPSGNTIYF. The DNA of the CDR3 is TGTGCCAGCAGCGCCGGGACTCCTTCTGGAAACACCATATATTTT. The entire variable domain, with the rest obtained from reference TRBV5-6 and TRBJ1-3, is as follows: DAGVTQSPTHLIKTRGQQVTLRCSPKSGHDTVSWYQQALGQGPQFIFQYYEEEERQRGNFPDRFSGHQFPNYSSELNVNALLLGDSALYLCASSAGTPSGNTIYFGEGSWLTVV.

This chain uses TRBV9 with TRBJ2-2, with 7 bases lining up with TRBD2. The length of the CDR3 is 15 residues. V was pared by 0 bases and J by 5 bases, with 4 bases of the junction left unmatched. Looked up from germline, CDR1 is SGDLS and CDR2 is YYNGEE. This chain's CDR3 is CASSVEGLTTGELFF. The CDR3 region has the DNA TGTGCCAGCAGCGTAGAGGGACTAACTACCGGGGAGCTGTTTTTT.

J is TRBJ1-2 and V is TRBV5-6; D gene ambiguous. Per germline, CDR1 SGHDT and CDR2 YYEEEE. The germline V and J ends were trimmed by 5 bases and 2 bases, with 16 bases remaining between them. The CDR3 has 15 residues. The CDR3 DNA is TGTGCCAGCAGTTTGCTGGTGGAGCACAACTATGGCTACACCTTC. Its protein is CASSLLVEHNYGYTF.

V and J are TRBV9 and TRBJ2-5; 7 bases line up with TRBD1. Germline loops: CDR1 SGDLS, CDR2 YYNGEE. Losses at the gene ends were 1 base for V and 4 bases for J; bases not matched to a gene: 1. The CDR3 has 13 residues. The DNA of the CDR3 is TGTGCCAGCAGCGTAAACAGGGGAGAGACCCAGTACTTC. Translation gives CASSVNRGETQYF.